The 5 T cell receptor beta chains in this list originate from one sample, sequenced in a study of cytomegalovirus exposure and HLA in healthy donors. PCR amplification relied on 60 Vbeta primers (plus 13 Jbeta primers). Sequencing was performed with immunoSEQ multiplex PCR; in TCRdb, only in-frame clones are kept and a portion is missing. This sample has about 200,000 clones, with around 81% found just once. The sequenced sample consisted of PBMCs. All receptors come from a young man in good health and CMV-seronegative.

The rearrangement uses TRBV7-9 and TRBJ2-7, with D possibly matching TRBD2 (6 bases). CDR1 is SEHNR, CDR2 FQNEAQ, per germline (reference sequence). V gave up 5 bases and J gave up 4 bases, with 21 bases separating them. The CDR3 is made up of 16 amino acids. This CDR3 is CASSLKSGENGYEQYF. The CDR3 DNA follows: TGTGCCAGCAGCCTCAAGTCGGGAGAAAACGGATACGAGCAGTACTTC.

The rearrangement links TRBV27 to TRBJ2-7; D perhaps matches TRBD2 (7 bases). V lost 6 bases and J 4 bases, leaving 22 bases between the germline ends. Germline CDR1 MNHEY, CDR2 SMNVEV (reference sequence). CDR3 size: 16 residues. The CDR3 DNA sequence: TGTGCCAGCAGCCCCCAACCTCGGGGGGCCGGTTACGAGCAGTACTTC. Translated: CASSPQPRGAGYEQYF.

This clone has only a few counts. CDR3 nucleotides: TGTGCCAGCAGCTTGGGCCACCTATATGGCTACACCTTC. Amino acids: CASSLGHLYGYTF. The chain has TRBV5-6 and TRBJ1-2, with D hard to call. V lost 0 bases and J lost 5, with 8 bases in between. Germline CDR1 reads SGHDT; CDR2 reads YYEEEE. The CDR3 loop spans 13 amino acids.

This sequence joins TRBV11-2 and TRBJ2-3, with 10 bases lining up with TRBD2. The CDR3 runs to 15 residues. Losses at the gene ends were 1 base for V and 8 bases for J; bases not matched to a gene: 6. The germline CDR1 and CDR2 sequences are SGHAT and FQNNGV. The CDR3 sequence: CASSLAQREGRTQYF. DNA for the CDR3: TGTGCCAGCAGCTTAGCTCAGCGGGAGGGACGTACGCAGTATTTT.

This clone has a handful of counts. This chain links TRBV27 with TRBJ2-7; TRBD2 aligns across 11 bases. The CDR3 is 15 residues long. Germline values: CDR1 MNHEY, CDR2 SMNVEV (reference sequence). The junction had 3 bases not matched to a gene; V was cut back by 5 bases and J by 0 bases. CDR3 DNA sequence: TGTGCCAGCAGTGTACTAGCGGGAGTCTCCTACGAGCAGTACTTC. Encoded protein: CASSVLAGVSYEQYF.